This TCR beta chain stems from a study of blood T cell repertoires in COVID-19. About the research overall: Samples came from the United States, Italy and Spain, spanning acute and convalescent COVID-19. The analysed material was cDNA or gDNA that came from T cells, B-cell-depleted T cells, or PBMCs.

The ends were cut back, 0 bases at V and 8 bases at J, with 13 bases in the middle. This CDR3 region has 14 residues. Per the germline V gene, CDR1 is LGHDT and CDR2 is YNNKEL (reference sequence). Original methodology: Nucleated cell counts were estimated from reference gene primer amplification. Here immunoSEQ multiplex PCR was the method, and the copy in TCRdb shows in-frame clones only, minus some. That table gives V, J and clone size, and the DNA gave D and trimming. The sample has about 110,000 clones, nearly 90% seen once. The chain has TRBV3-1 (or the pseudogene TRBV3-2) and TRBJ1-2, with D possibly matching TRBD1 (6 bases). The sequence came from a human donor in a cohort sampled during active COVID-19. Sequencing was carried out using peripheral blood. Here the CDR3 reads CASSQDSGVLGYTF. CDR3 in DNA: TGTGCCAGCAGCCAAGATTCAGGGGTATTAGGCTACACCTTC.